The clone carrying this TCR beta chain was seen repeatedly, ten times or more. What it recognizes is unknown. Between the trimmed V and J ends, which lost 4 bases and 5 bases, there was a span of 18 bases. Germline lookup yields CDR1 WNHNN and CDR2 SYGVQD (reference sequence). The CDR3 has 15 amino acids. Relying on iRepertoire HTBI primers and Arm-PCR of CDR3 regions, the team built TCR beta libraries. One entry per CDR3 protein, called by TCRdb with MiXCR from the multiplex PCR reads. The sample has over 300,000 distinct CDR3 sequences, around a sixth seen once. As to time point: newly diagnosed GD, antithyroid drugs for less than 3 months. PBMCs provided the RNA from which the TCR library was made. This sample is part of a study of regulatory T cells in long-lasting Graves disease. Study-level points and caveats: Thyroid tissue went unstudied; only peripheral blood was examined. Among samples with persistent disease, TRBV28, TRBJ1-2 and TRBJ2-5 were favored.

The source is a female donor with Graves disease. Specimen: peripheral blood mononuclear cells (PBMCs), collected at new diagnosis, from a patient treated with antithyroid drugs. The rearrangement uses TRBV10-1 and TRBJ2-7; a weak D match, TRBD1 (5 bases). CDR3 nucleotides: TGCGCCAGCAGTGCTAGGGCAGGGATGGTCCACGAGCAGTACTTC. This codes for CASSARAGMVHEQYF.